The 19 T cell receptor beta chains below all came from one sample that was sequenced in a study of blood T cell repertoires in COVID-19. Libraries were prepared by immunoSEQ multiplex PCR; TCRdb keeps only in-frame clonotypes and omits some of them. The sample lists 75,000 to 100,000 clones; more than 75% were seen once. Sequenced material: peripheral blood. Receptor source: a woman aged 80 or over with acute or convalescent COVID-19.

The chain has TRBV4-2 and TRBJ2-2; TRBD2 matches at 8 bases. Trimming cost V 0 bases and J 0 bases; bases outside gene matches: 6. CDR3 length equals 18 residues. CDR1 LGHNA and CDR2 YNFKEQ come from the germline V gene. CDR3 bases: TGTGCCAGCAGCCAAGATGGGGCGGGGGGCTCGAACACCGGGGAGCTGTTTTTT. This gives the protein CASSQDGAGGSNTGELFF.

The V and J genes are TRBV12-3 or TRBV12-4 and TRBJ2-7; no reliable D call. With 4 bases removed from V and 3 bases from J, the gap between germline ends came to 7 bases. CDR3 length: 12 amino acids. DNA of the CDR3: TGTGCCAGCAGTTATCGGTTCTACGAGCAGTACTTC. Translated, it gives CASSYRFYEQYF.

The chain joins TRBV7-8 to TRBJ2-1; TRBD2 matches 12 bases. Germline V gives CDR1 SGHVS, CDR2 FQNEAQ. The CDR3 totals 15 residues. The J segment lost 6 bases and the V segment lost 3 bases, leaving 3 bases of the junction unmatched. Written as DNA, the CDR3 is TGTGCCAGCAGCTTGACTAGCGGGGGCCTCAATGAGCAGTTCTTC. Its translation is CASSLTSGGLNEQFF.

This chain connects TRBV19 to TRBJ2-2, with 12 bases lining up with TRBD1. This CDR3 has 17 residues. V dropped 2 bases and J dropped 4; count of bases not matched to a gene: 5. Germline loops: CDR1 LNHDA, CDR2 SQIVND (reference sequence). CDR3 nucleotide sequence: TGTGCCAGTAGTATAAGGGGGACAGGGGGCTTCACCGGGGAGCTGTTTTTT. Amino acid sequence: CASSIRGTGGFTGELFF.

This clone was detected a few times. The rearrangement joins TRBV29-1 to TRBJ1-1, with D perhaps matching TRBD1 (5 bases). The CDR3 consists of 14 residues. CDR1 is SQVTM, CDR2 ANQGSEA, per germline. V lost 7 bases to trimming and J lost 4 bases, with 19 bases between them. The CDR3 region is CSANTAGWGTEAFF. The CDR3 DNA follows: TGCAGCGCTAACACCGCAGGGTGGGGCACTGAAGCTTTCTTT.

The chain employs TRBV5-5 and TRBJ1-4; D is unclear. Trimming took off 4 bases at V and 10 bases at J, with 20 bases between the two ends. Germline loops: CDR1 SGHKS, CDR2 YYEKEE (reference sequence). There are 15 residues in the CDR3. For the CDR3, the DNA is TGTGCCAGCAGCCCCACTTCCTCTGAAAGTGGAAAACTGTTTTTT. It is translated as CASSPTSSESGKLFF.

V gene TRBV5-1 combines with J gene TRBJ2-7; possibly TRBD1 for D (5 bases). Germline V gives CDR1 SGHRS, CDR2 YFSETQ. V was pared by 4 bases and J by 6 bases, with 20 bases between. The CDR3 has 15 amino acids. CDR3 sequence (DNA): TGCGCCAGCAGCGCGGACATCCCCCCAGGCGGCGAGCAGTACTTC. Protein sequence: CASSADIPPGGEQYF.

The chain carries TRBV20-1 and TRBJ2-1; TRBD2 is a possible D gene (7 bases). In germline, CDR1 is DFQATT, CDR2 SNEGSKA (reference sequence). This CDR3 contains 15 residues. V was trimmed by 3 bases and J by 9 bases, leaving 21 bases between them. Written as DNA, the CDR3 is TGCAGTGCTAGTTATGCGGGGGACACTTTCGGTGAGCAGTTCTTC. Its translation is CSASYAGDTFGEQFF.

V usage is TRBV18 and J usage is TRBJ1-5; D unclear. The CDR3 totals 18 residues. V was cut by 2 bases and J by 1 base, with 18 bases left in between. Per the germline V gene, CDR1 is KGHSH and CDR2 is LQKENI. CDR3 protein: CASSPIGLAGLSNQPQHF. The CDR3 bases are TGTGCCAGCTCACCAATTGGGCTTGCGGGCCTGAGCAATCAGCCCCAGCATTTT.

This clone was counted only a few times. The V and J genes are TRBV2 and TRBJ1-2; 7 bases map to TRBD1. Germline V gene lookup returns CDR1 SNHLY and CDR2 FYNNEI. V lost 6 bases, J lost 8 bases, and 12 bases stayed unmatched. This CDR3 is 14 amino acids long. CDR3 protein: CASRSLGGAKGYTF. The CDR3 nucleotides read TGTGCCAGCAGGTCGTTAGGGGGCGCGAAGGGCTACACCTTC.

CDR3 residues: CASSSTGGTYEQYF. The CDR3 DNA is TGTGCCAGCAGTTCAACGGGGGGCACCTACGAGCAGTACTTC. J is TRBJ2-7 and V is TRBV27; possible D gene TRBD2, 7 bases. The CDR3 runs 14 residues. Germline assignment: CDR1 MNHEY and CDR2 SMNVEV (reference sequence). Trimming took 4 bases from V and 2 from J, leaving 12 bases between them.

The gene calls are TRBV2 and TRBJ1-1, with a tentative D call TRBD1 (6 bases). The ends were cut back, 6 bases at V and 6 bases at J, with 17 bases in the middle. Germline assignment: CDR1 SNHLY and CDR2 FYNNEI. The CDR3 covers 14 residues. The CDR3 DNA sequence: TGTGCCAGCAGCGTAATGGCAGGGGCCGCTGAAGCTTTCTTT. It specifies CASSVMAGAAEAFF.

For the CDR3, the DNA is TGTGCCAGCAGCCCCCGGACGGGAAATACGCAGTATTTT. Its translation: CASSPRTGNTQYF. The chain links TRBV7-2 to TRBJ2-3; D might be TRBD2 (5 bases). The CDR3 loop spans 13 amino acids. Germline V gene sequence: CDR1 SGHTA, CDR2 FQGNSA. The V gene lost 5 bases and the J gene lost 7 bases, with 13 bases spanning the gap.

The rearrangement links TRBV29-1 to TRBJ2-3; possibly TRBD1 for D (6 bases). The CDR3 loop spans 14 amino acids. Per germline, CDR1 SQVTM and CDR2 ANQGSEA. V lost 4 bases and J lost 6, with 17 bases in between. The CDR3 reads CSVARVQGHDTQYF. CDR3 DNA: TGCAGCGTTGCACGGGTGCAGGGGCATGATACGCAGTATTTT.

CDR3 bases: TGTGCCAGCAGTGAAACAGGGTGGAGTGGCTACACCTTC. Translation: CASSETGWSGYTF. The chain has TRBV25-1 and TRBJ1-2, with D perhaps matching TRBD1 (6 bases). Germline CDR1 reads MGHDK; CDR2 reads SYGVNS. The CDR3 loop spans 13 amino acids. Between the trimmed V and J ends, which lost 2 bases and 7 bases, there was a span of 11 bases.

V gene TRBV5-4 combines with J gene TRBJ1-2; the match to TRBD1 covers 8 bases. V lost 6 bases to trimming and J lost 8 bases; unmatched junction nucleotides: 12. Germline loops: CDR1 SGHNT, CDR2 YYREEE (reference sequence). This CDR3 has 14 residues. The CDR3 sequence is CASTSTGEGKGYTF. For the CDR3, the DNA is TGTGCCAGCACCTCGACAGGGGAAGGAAAAGGCTACACCTTC.

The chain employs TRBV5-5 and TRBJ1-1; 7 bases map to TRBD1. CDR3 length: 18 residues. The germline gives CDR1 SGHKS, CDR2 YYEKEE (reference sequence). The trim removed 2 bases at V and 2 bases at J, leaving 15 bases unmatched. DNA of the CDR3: TGTGCCAGCAGCTTAGGGAACCTTCGGGACAGCCTAAACACTGAAGCTTTCTTT. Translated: CASSLGNLRDSLNTEAFF.

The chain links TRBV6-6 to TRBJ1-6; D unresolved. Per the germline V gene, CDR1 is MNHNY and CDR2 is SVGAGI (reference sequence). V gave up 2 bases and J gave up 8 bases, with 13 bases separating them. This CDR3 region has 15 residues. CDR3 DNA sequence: TGTGCCAGCAGTTACGCGGCTTTGTCGGATTCACCCCTCCACTTT. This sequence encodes CASSYAALSDSPLHF.

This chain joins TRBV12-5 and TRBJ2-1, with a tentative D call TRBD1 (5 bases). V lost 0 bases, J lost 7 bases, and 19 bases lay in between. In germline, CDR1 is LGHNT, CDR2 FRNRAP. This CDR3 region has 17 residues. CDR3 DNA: TGTGCTAGTGGTTTGGTAACGGGTGTGGGGCTAGTAAATGAGCAGTTCTTC. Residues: CASGLVTGVGLVNEQFF.